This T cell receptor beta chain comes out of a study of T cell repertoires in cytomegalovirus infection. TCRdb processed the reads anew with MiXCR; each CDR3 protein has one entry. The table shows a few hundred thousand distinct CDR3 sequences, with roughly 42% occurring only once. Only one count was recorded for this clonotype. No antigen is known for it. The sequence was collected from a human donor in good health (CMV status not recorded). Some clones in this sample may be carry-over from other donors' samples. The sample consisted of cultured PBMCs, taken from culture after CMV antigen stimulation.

CDR3 amino acids: CASSSRPGLLQETQYF. The CDR3 DNA is TGTGCCAGCAGCTCCCGCCCGGGACTACTGCAAGAGACCCAGTACTTC. The V call is TRBV7-6, the J call TRBJ2-5, with TRBD2 identical over 7 bases. Germline CDR1 SGHVS, CDR2 FNYEAQ. Trimming removed 4 bases from V and 2 bases from J; junction bases left unmatched: 10. CDR3 length: 16 residues.